This TCR beta chain appears in the sequencing data of a study of T cells in Graves' hyperthyroidism and ophthalmopathy. Across the whole study: Peripheral blood was acquired at first diagnosis, ahead of any therapy whatsoever.

PBMCs came from more than 8.5 ml fresh peripheral blood. Regions amplified from RNA transcripts were the TCR beta CDR3 regions. RT-PCR in the first round (using the HTBI primer set) targeted the TCR CDR3. Each CDR3 protein is one row after TCRdb ran MiXCR on the multiplex PCR reads. Found here are over 250,000 distinct CDR3 sequences, 17% of them singletons; the top ten hold about 50%. Study findings and constraints: The model made its ophthalmopathy prediction, and onset followed a median approximately six months later.

Germline loops: CDR1 DFQATT, CDR2 SNEGSKA (reference sequence). Deletions cut 5 bases from V and 0 bases from J, with 11 bases between. CDR3 size: 14 residues. This clonotype was counted a few times. Antigen: not known. The material sequenced was blood. The chain is built from TRBV20-1 and TRBJ1-3; D may be TRBD1 (5 bases). This TCR was sampled from a woman aged 60-75 years with Graves' ophthalmopathy. The CDR3 reads CSAADSHSGNTIYF. The CDR3, as DNA: TGCAGTGCTGCTGACAGTCACTCTGGAAACACCATATATTTT.